This T cell receptor (beta chain) came from a study of neurological immune-mediated disorders. TCRdb re-called the 5' RACE reads through MiXCR, storing one row per CDR3 protein. Among approximately 100,000 distinct CDR3 sequences, approximately 3.3% were seen once, and the ten largest hold roughly 6%. This CDR3 has 11 residues. V was clipped by 1 base and J by 6 bases, with 7 bases between them. Germline V gene lookup returns CDR1 DFQATT and CDR2 SNEGSKA (reference sequence). This clonotype was seen at least ten times. The sequenced material came from PBMCs. This TCR derives from a woman aged 18-30 years with multiple sclerosis. J is TRBJ2-7 and V is TRBV20-1; D is unclear. The CDR3 nucleotides read TGCAGTGCTAGAGGGCGCGGCGAGCAGTACTTC. It specifies CSARGRGEQYF.